The clone carrying this TCR beta chain has only a few counts. Its antigen is unknown. CDR1 LNHDA and CDR2 SQIVND come from the germline V gene (reference sequence). Trimming stripped 8 bases from V and 4 bases from J, with 14 bases between. This CDR3 has 13 residues. Cultured CD4+ T-cell DNA underwent Oncomine TCR Beta short-read sequencing. The source of extracted genomic DNA was cultured CD4+ T cells. From the PCR reads, TCRdb called clonotypes with MiXCR, one entry per CDR3 protein. The repertoire includes about 15,000 distinct CDR3 sequences, approximately 53% of them detected once, and around 4% sits in the top ten. Treatment noted: 10-day PBMC culture with coronavirus spike peptide pools or control peptides (ViraFEST assay). The record originates from a study of vaccination and CD4 T cells after COVID-19. Across the study: Stimulation of the cells used overlapping spike peptide pools from SARS-CoV-2 and from the common cold coronaviruses HCoV-NL63, HCoV-OC43 and HCoV-229E. Control cultures received a CEFX pool, an HIV-1 Nef pool, or no peptide. Study results and caveats: For convalescent patients, 304 of the 307 vaccine-specific clones analyzed were classified as spike mono-reactive.

V and J are TRBV19 and TRBJ1-2, with no clear D. The TCR sequence derives from a human donor who had recovered from COVID-19. This specimen consisted of CD4+ T cells from blood, cultured in vitro, obtained before SARS-CoV-2 vaccination. DNA of the CDR3: TGTGCCAGTGGTGGTCAGCTGATCTATGGCTACACCTTC. Residues: CASGGQLIYGYTF.